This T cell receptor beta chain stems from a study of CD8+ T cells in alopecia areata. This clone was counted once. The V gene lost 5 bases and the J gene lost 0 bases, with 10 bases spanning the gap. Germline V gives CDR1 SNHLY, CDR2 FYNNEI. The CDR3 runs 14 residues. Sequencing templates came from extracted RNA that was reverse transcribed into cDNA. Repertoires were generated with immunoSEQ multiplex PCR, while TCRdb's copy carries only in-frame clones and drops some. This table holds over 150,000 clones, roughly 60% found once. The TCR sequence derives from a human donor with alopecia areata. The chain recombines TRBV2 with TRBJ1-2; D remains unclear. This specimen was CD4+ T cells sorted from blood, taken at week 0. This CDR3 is CASSMTATNYGYTF. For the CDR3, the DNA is TGTGCCAGCAGTATGACGGCCACTAACTATGGCTACACCTTC.